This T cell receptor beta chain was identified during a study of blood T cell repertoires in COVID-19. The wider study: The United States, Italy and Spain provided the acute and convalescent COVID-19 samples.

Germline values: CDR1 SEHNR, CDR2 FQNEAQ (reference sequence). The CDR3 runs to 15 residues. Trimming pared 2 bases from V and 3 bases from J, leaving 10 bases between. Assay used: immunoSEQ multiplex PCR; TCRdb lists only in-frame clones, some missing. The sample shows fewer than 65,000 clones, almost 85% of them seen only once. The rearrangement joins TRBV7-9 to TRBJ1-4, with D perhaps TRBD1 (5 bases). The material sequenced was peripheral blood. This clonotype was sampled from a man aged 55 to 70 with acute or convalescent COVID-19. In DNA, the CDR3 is TGTGCCAGCAGCTTATCAGGGCTGGCTAATGAAAAACTGTTTTTT. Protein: CASSLSGLANEKLFF.